The source of this T cell receptor beta chain is a study (dated by TCRdb to about 2017). Regarding the complete study: Patients provided blood, with volumes of up to 100 ml, in addition to duodenal biopsy samples that ranged from 6 to 12. PBMCs were gated as tetramer-binding CD4+ effector-memory gut-homing cells, defined as CD3+, CD11c-, CD14-, CD15-, CD19-, CD56-, CD45RA-, CD62L- and integrin beta7+. Most subjects' cells were stained with pooled PE-conjugated tetramers presenting glia-alpha1a, -alpha2, -ω1 and -ω2 epitopes. The overall study examined blood and gut biopsy samples from approximately 23 celiac disease patients. For long-term comparison, patients who had historic T cell material from decades earlier were asked to donate new blood and biopsy samples. Gluten-specific CD4+ T cell receptor repertoires in celiac disease were tracked across blood and gut, across disease stages, and over intervals of weeks to decades. General study outcomes and caveats: Persistence of gluten-specific clonotypes for decades was observed, with up to roughly 53% overlap detected between samples obtained about 16 to 28 years apart. The study conclusions are dependent on tetramer specificity, and antigen-specific proliferation was previously shown by approximately 80% of tetramer-sorted clones. Even when the same sample was sequenced in two independent runs, clonotype overlap topped out at only roughly 50% because of sampling limits. Across patients, roughly 1% of TCR-beta sequences and 0.15% to 0.25% of paired TCR-alpha/beta clonotypes were shared, and the authors concluded that cross-contamination was not an issue. Among roughly 2,000 TCRs from 17 patients, about 9.9% of TCR-alpha, TCR-beta or paired amino acid sequences were found to be public.

Taken from the germline V gene (reference sequence), the CDR1 and CDR2 loops are LNHDA and SQIVND. The CDR3 measures 16 amino acids from cysteine to phenylalanine. Only the CDR3 region is kept as DNA, spanning 48 bases read in frame from base 1. When relatively high numbers of tetramer-positive T cells were contained in samples, bulk-cell sorting was performed in addition to single-cell sorting. Gluten-specific T cells were isolated using HLA-DQ:gluten tetramers and were analyzed by high-throughput sequencing of rearranged TCR-alpha and TCR-beta genes. PBMCs were isolated by Ficoll density gradient centrifugation and were cryopreserved prior to staining. Every sort was run on a BD Aria II cell sorter, and FlowJo was used to analyze the flow data. About this clonotype itself: A read error may produce the germline difference seen at one junction end.

Library method: 5' RACE. Bulk TCR libraries were prepared using a modified SMART protocol. Bulk TCR libraries were sequenced on Illumina MiSeq with paired-end 300 bp reads, while single-cell libraries were sequenced on MiSeq with paired-end 250 bp reads. The original methods were these. Reads were preprocessed using selected pRESTO steps, and V, D, J genes and CDR3 junctions were assigned using IMGT/HighV-QUEST. A bulk sequence was kept only if the sequence appeared in at least two replicas with cumulative read counts of 10 or more. Repertoire diversity was measured with a sample-corrected Shannon entropy estimator, applied to samples with more than 20 cells. TCRdb passed the public sequencing reads through fastp at Q25 and MiXCR, retaining productive beta sequences. Entries that share a CDR3 protein sequence are merged under the most common genes and DNA. V and J calls and clone size were set by TCRdb, not the authors. Here the sample has approximately 150 distinct CDR3 sequences; 15% occur a single time. The leading ten clones occupy 50% of the sample.

This material consisted of gluten tetramer+ CD4+ T cells from blood, taken while untreated, on a gluten-free diet, or during gluten challenge (not recorded which). This specimen's cell subset or site label, interpreted: CD4+ T cells binding HLA-DQ:gluten tetramers. Recombination joined TRBV19 with TRBJ2-3, with an unclear D gene assignment. The clonotype originates from a male donor with celiac disease. The DNA reads as follows: TGTGCGAGTAGTATAGATGATCTCCTCACGCGAGATACGCAGTATTTT. Translated, it gives CASSIDDLLTRDTQYF.